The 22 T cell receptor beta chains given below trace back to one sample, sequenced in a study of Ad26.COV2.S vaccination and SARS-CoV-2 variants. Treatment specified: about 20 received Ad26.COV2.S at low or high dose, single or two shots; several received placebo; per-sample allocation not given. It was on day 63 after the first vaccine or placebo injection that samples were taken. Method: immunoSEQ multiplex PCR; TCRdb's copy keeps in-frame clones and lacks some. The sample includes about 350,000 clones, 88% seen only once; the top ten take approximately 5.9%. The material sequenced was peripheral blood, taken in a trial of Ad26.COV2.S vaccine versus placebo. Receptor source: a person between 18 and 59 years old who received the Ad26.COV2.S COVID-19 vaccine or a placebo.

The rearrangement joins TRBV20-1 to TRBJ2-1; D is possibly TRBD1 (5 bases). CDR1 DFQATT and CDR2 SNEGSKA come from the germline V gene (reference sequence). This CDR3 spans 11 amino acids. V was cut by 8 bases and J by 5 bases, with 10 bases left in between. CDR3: CSTGPDNEQFF. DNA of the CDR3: TGCAGTACAGGACCCGACAATGAGCAGTTCTTC.

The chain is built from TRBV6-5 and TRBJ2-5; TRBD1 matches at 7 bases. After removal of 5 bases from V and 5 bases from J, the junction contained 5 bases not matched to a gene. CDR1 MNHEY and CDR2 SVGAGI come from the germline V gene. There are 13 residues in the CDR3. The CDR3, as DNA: TGTGCCAGCAGTCGGACAGGCCGGGAGACCCAGTACTTC. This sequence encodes CASSRTGRETQYF.

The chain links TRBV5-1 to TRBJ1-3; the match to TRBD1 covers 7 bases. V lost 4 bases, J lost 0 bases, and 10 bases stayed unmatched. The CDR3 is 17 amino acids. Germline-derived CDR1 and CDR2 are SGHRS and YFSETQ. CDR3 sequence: CASSGQPGQSSGNTIYF. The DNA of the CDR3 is TGCGCCAGCAGCGGACAACCGGGACAGAGCTCTGGAAACACCATATATTTT. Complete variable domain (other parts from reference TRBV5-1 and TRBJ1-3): KAGVTQTPRYLIKTRGQQVTLSCSPISGHRSVSWYQQTPGQGLQFLFEYFSETQRNKGNFPGRFSGRQFSNSRSEMNVSTLELGDSALYLCASSGQPGQSSGNTIYFGEGSWLTVV.

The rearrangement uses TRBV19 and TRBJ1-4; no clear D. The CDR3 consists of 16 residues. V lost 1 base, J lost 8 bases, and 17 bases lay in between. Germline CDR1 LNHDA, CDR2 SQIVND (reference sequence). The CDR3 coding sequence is TGTGCCAGTAGTATAGGATCGGGGATCGGTGGAGAAAAACTGTTTTTT. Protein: CASSIGSGIGGEKLFF.

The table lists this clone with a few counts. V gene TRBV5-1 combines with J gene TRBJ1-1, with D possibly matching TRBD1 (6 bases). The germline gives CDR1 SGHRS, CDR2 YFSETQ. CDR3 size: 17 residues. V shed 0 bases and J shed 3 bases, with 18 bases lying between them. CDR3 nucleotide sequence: TGCGCCAGCAGCTTGGCTCTTAAACAGGGACTGCACACTGAAGCTTTCTTT. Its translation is CASSLALKQGLHTEAFF.

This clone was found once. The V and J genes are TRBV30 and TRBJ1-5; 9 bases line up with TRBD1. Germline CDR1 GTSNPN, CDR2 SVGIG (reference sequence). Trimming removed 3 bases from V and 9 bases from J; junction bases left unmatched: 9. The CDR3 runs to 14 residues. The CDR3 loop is CAWRGQGGFLPQHF. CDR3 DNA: TGTGCCTGGAGGGGACAGGGTGGTTTTCTGCCCCAGCATTTT. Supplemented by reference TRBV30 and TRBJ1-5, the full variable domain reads SQTIHQWPATLVQPVGSPLSLECTVEGTSNPNLYWYRQAAGRGLQLLFYSVGIGQISSEVPQNLSASRPQDRQFILSSKKLLLSDSGFYLCAWRGQGGFLPQHFGDGTRLSIL.

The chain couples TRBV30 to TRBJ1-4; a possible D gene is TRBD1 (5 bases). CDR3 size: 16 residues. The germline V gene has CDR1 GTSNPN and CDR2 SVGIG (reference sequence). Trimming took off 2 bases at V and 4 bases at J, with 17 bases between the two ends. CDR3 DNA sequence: TGTGCCTGGAGTCTCCTCCGGAAGGGGAGTAATGAAAAACTGTTTTTT. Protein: CAWSLLRKGSNEKLFF.

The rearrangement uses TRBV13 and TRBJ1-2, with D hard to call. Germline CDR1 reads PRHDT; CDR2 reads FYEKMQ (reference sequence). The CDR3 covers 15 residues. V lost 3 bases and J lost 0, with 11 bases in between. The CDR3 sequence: CASSLGGSTNYGYTF. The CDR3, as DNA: TGTGCCAGCAGCTTGGGCGGCAGTACTAACTATGGCTACACCTTC.

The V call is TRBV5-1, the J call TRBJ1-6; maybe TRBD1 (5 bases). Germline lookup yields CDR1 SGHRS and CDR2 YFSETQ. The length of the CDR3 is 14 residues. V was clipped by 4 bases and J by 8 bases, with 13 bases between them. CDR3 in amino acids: CASSLGHLDSPLHF. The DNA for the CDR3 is TGCGCCAGCAGCCTCGGACACCTCGATTCACCCCTCCACTTT.

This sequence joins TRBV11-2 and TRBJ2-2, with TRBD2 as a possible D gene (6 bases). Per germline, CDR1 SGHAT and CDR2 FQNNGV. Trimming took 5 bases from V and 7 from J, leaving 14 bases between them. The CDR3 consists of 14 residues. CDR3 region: CASSGGLAGGELFF. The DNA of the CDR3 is TGTGCCAGCAGCGGGGGACTCGCTGGCGGGGAGCTGTTTTTT.

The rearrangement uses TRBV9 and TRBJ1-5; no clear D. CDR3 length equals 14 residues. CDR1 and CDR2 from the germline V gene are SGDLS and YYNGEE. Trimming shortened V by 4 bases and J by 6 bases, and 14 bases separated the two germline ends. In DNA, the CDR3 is TGTGCCAGCAGCCCCCGGAGGGTCGGTCAGCCCCAGCATTTT. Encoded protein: CASSPRRVGQPQHF.

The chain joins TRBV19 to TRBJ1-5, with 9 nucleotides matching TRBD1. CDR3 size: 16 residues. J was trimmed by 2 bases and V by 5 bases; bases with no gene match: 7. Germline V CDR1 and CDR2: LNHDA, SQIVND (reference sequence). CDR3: CASSPTGGSGNQPQHF. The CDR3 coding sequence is TGTGCCAGTAGTCCGACAGGGGGTTCAGGCAATCAGCCCCAGCATTTT.

DNA of the CDR3: TGTGCCAGCAGAGCGAGGATGGCAGATACGCAGTATTTT. The encoded protein is CASRARMADTQYF. This chain joins TRBV27 and TRBJ2-3; D is unresolved. The CDR3 spans 13 residues. Germline values: CDR1 MNHEY, CDR2 SMNVEV (reference sequence). Trimming shortened V by 6 bases and J by 4 bases, and 11 bases separated the two germline ends.

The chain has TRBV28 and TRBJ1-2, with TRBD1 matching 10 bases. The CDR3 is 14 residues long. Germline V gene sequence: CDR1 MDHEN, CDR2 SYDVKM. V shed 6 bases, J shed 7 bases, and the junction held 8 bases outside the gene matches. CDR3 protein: CASSLRTGGGGYTF. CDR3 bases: TGTGCCAGCAGCCTTAGGACAGGGGGTGGTGGCTACACCTTC.

CDR3 amino acids: CASSSAGQQETQYF. The CDR3 bases are TGTGCCAGCAGCTCCGCGGGACAGCAAGAGACCCAGTACTTC. The gene calls are TRBV5-4 and TRBJ2-5, with a tentative D call TRBD1 (7 bases). Per germline, CDR1 SGHNT and CDR2 YYREEE (reference sequence). V was shortened by 3 bases and J by 2 bases, with 11 bases between the two germline ends. CDR3 length: 14 residues.

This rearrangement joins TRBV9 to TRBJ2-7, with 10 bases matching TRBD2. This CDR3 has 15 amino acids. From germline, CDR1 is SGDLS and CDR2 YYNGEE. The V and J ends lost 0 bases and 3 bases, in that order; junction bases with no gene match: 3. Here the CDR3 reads CASSVEASGGYEQYF. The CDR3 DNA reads TGTGCCAGCAGCGTAGAGGCTAGCGGGGGCTACGAGCAGTACTTC. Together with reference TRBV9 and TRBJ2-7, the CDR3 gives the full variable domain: DSGVTQTPKHLITATGQRVTLRCSPRSGDLSVYWYQQSLDQGLQFLIQYYNGEERAKGNILERFSAQQFPDLHSELNLSSLELGDSALYFCASSVEASGGYEQYFGPGTRLTVT.

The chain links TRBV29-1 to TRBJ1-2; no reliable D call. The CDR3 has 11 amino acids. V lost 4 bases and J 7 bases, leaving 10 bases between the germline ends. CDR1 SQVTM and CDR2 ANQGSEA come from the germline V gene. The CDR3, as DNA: TGCAGCGTTGGCTCAGGAACTGGCTACACCTTC. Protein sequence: CSVGSGTGYTF.

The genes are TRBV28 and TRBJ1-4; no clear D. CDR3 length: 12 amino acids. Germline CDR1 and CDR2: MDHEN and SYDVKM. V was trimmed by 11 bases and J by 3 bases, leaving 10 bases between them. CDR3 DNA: TGTGCCTGCGGGTACCCTAATGAAAAACTGTTTTTT. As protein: CACGYPNEKLFF.

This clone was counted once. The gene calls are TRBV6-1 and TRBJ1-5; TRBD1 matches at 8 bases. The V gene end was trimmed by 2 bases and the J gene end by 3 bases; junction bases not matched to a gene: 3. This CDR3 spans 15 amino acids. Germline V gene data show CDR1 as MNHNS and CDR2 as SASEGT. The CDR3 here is CASSEWTGFNQPQHF. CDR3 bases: TGTGCCAGCAGTGAATGGACAGGGTTCAATCAGCCCCAGCATTTT.

CDR3 loop: CASSLWSGAANNYGYTF. CDR3 nucleotides: TGTGCCAGCAGCTTGTGGTCCGGGGCCGCAAATAACTATGGCTACACCTTC. The chain uses TRBV5-4 and TRBJ1-2; D perhaps matches TRBD1 (5 bases). Between the trimmed V and J ends, which lost 1 base and 1 base, there was a span of 17 bases. Looked up from germline, CDR1 is SGHNT and CDR2 is YYREEE (reference sequence). The CDR3 contains 17 residues.

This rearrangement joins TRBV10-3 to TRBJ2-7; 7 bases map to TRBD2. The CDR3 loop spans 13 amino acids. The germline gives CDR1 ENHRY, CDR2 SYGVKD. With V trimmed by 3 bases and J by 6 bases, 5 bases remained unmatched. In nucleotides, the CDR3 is TGTGCCATCAGTGACCCAGGACTAGTCGAGCAGTACTTC. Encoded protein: CAISDPGLVEQYF.

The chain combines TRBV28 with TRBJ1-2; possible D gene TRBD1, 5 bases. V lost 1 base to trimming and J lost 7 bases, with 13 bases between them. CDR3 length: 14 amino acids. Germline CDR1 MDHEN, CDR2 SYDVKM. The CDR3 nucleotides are TGTGCCAGCAGTTTATTGGGAGCCACAGGTGGCTACACCTTC. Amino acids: CASSLLGATGGYTF.